A single sample is the source of the 22 T cell receptor beta chains below, sequenced in a study of blood T cells in healthy people across ages. It was with a sample-barcoded 5' primer and a J-beta primer mix that a second PCR of about 7 to 12 cycles was run. TCRdb itself ran the 5' RACE reads through MiXCR, one entry per CDR3 protein. The table shows roughly 2 million distinct CDR3 sequences, with roughly 49% occurring only once. The specimen was blood. Receptor source: a woman aged 40-49 years in good health.

The genes are TRBV4-1 and TRBJ2-7; D perhaps matches TRBD1 (5 bases). Germline V CDR1 and CDR2: MGHRA, YSYEKL. The V gene lost 2 bases and the J gene lost 2 bases, with 13 bases spanning the gap. The CDR3 loop spans 15 amino acids. The CDR3 loop is CASSQNDGAPYEQYF. For the CDR3, the DNA is TGCGCCAGCAGCCAAAACGATGGGGCCCCCTACGAGCAGTACTTC.

The chain uses TRBV12-3 or TRBV12-4 and TRBJ2-3; 12 bases fit TRBD2. The CDR3 covers 15 residues. J lost 5 bases, V lost 6 bases, and 6 bases had no gene match. CDR3 DNA: TGTGCCAGCAGGTCTAGCGGGGGGGCCGGAGATACGCAGTATTTT. Its protein product is CASRSSGGAGDTQYF.

This clonotype appeared a few times. The chain employs TRBV3-1 and TRBJ2-6, with a weak D call TRBD1 (5 bases). In germline, CDR1 is LGHDT, CDR2 YNNKEL (reference sequence). The CDR3 has 17 amino acids. The ends were cut back, 1 base at V and 3 bases at J, with 13 bases in the middle. The CDR3 DNA reads TGTGCCAGCAGCCAAGGATCCGGCAGGGTTGGGGCCAACGTCCTGACTTTC. Amino acid sequence: CASSQGSGRVGANVLTF.

This chain joins TRBV13 and TRBJ2-3; the D is unclear. There are 16 residues in the CDR3. Germline assignment: CDR1 PRHDT and CDR2 FYEKMQ (reference sequence). Trimming removed 4 bases at V and 2 bases at J, with 16 bases between. The CDR3 region has the DNA TGTGCCAGCAGCTCCCCCCTGGCTCGAAACACAGATACGCAGTATTTT. It yields the protein CASSSPLARNTDTQYF.

The rearrangement joins TRBV6-5 to TRBJ2-3; 12 positions match TRBD2. CDR3 size: 18 residues. The germline gives CDR1 MNHEY, CDR2 SVGAGI. With V trimmed by 2 bases and J by 0 bases, 6 bases remained unmatched. CDR3 amino acids: CASSYGLAGSSSTDTQYF. CDR3 coding DNA: TGTGCCAGCAGTTACGGACTAGCGGGGAGCTCTAGCACAGATACGCAGTATTTT.

The V and J genes are TRBV5-1 and TRBJ1-1, with TRBD1 matching 10 bases. The germline gives CDR1 SGHRS, CDR2 YFSETQ. The CDR3 runs to 16 residues. After removal of 6 bases from V and 3 bases from J, the junction contained 11 bases not matched to a gene. CDR3 loop: CASKHRTGGRDTEAFF. The DNA for the CDR3 is TGCGCCAGCAAGCATAGGACAGGGGGAAGGGACACTGAAGCTTTCTTT.

This chain connects TRBV6-2 or TRBV6-3 to TRBJ2-1; D is undetermined. Germline loops: CDR1 MNHEY, CDR2 SVGEGT. With 6 bases removed from V and 8 bases from J, the gap between germline ends came to 11 bases. The CDR3 is 12 amino acids. The CDR3 nucleotides read TGTGCCAGCAGCCAGACCCCCCATGAGCAGTTCTTC. Encoded protein: CASSQTPHEQFF.

The chain joins TRBV5-5 to TRBJ2-1; 7 bases match TRBD1. Losses at the gene ends were 4 bases for V and 1 base for J; bases not matched to a gene: 5. This CDR3 has 15 residues. CDR1 SGHKS and CDR2 YYEKEE come from the germline V gene (reference sequence). The CDR3 is CASSSGQESYNEQFF. Here the CDR3 DNA reads TGTGCCAGCAGCAGTGGACAGGAATCCTACAATGAGCAGTTCTTC.

The genes are TRBV5-1 and TRBJ2-5; 11 positions match TRBD2. The last part of the DNA fits TRBJ2-1 better; the J call may be wrong. From germline, CDR1 is SGHRS and CDR2 YFSETQ. CDR3 length: 16 residues. The CDR3 here is CASSLLGLAAQETQFF. CDR3 in DNA: TGCGCCAGCAGCTTGCTGGGACTAGCGGCCCAAGAGACCCAGTTCTTC.

The chain joins TRBV2 to TRBJ1-5; the D is unclear. The germline V gene encodes CDR1 SNHLY and CDR2 FYNNEI. V was clipped by 6 bases and J by 3 bases, with 15 bases between them. The CDR3 is 15 residues long. The chain's CDR3 is CASSAYDGDNQPQHF. As DNA, the CDR3 is TGTGCCAGCAGCGCCTACGACGGAGACAATCAGCCCCAGCATTTT.

The sample holds a few counts of this clonotype. The CDR3 loop is CSVGTGGSSYEQYF. The DNA for the CDR3 is TGCAGCGTTGGTACCGGCGGGAGCTCCTACGAGCAGTACTTC. This sequence joins TRBV29-1 and TRBJ2-7, with 7 bases fitting TRBD2. This CDR3 has 14 amino acids. CDR1 SQVTM and CDR2 ANQGSEA come from the germline V gene. Trimming at V came to 4 bases and at J to 0 bases, leaving 6 bases not matched to a gene.

V gene TRBV7-2 combines with J gene TRBJ2-1; D may be TRBD1 (6 bases). Germline CDR1 is SGHTA and CDR2 is FQGNSA. V lost 3 bases, J lost 4 bases, and 16 bases lay in between. The CDR3 contains 16 residues. The CDR3 bases are TGTGCCAGCAGCTTGGCAGGGAGTCAGGGGTACAATGAGCAGTTCTTC. This gives the protein CASSLAGSQGYNEQFF. The whole variable domain, filled in from reference TRBV7-2 and TRBJ2-1, reads GAGVSQSPSNKVTEKGKDVELRCDPISGHTALYWYRQSLGQGLEFLIYFQGNSAPDKSGLPSDRFSAERTGGSVSTLTIQRTQQEDSAVYLCASSLAGSQGYNEQFFGPGTRLTVL.

V is TRBV21-1 and J is TRBJ2-4; the D segment call TRBD1 is taken from the table without a DNA check. TRBV21-1 is termed a pseudogene. The CDR3 loop spans 16 amino acids. The CDR3 spells CASSRWGLLAKNIQYF. The CDR3 nucleotides are TGTGCCAGTTCCAGGTGGGGCCTTTTAGCCAAAAACATTCAGTACTTC.

This clonotype has more than one count but fewer than ten. This sequence joins TRBV10-3 and TRBJ2-4, with TRBD1 matching 7 bases. The J call is doubtful: the DNA matches TRBJ2-7 better. The CDR3 is 14 amino acids. Germline V gene data show CDR1 as ENHRY and CDR2 as SYGVKD. The CDR3, as DNA: TGTGCCATCAGTGGAGGGGGCCTTGACCACGAGCAGTACTTC. The encoded protein is CAISGGGLDHEQYF.

The rearrangement uses TRBV4-3 and TRBJ2-1, with 14 positions matching TRBD2. CDR1 and CDR2 (germline): LGHNA, YSLEER. The V segment lost 5 bases and the J segment 5 bases; nucleotides outside the gene matches: 14. The CDR3 runs to 19 residues. The CDR3 DNA reads TGCGCCAGCAGCACCAACTTCGCGGGACTAGCGGGGGAGAACAATGAGCAGTTCTTC. It yields the protein CASSTNFAGLAGENNEQFF.

V gene TRBV27 combines with J gene TRBJ2-5; the D is unclear. The germline V gene encodes CDR1 MNHEY and CDR2 SMNVEV (reference sequence). The germline V and J ends were trimmed by 0 bases and 11 bases, with 13 bases remaining between them. The CDR3 consists of 13 residues. The CDR3 nucleotides read TGTGCCAGCAGTTTATCGCTAAGGGATGAACAGTACTTC. This sequence encodes CASSLSLRDEQYF.

The chain couples TRBV7-2 to TRBJ1-5, with 8 nucleotides matching TRBD1. J was trimmed by 0 bases and V by 5 bases; bases with no gene match: 6. The CDR3 runs 16 residues. Germline lookup yields CDR1 SGHTA and CDR2 FQGNSA. CDR3 DNA: TGTGCCAGCAGCCCAGACAGGGGTGATAGCAATCAGCCCCAGCATTTT. Residues: CASSPDRGDSNQPQHF.

The V and J genes are TRBV4-3 and TRBJ2-4, with D possibly matching TRBD2 (6 bases). The J call may be in error: the DNA end matches TRBJ2-7 better. Germline V gives CDR1 LGHNA, CDR2 YSLEER. The CDR3 is 16 amino acids. CDR3 sequence reads: CASSPRRVWALREQYF. In nucleotides, the CDR3 is TGCGCCAGCAGCCCCCGGAGGGTATGGGCCCTACGCGAGCAGTACTTC.

CDR3 amino acids: CASSPTGGGVGQPQHF. The CDR3 DNA is TGCGCCAGCAGCCCCACAGGCGGGGGAGTCGGTCAGCCCCAGCATTTT. This chain connects TRBV4-1 to TRBJ1-5; D perhaps matches TRBD1 (5 bases). V shed 4 bases and J shed 6 bases, with 19 bases lying between them. This CDR3 contains 16 residues. Per germline, CDR1 MGHRA and CDR2 YSYEKL.

This clonotype was detected only a few times. The V gene is TRBV7-9, the J gene TRBJ2-4; TRBD1 matches 9 bases. CDR1 SEHNR and CDR2 FQNEAQ come from the germline V gene (reference sequence). Trimming took 1 base from V and 1 from J; bases not matched to a gene: 8. The CDR3 length is 18 residues. The CDR3 DNA is TGTGCCAGCAGCTTAGGCAGGGACAGGGAGGATGCCAAAAACATTCAGTACTTC. This sequence encodes CASSLGRDREDAKNIQYF.

This chain links TRBV9 with TRBJ2-5; D unclear. Germline CDR1 and CDR2: SGDLS and YYNGEE. The CDR3 is 14 residues long. The V and J ends lost 1 base and 0 bases respectively, with 7 bases between them. The CDR3 protein is CASSVLGNQETQYF. CDR3 nucleotide sequence: TGTGCCAGCAGCGTATTGGGTAACCAAGAGACCCAGTACTTC.

V usage is TRBV12-3 or TRBV12-4 and J usage is TRBJ2-1; D may be TRBD1 (6 bases). V lost 7 bases and J 0 bases, leaving 13 bases between the germline ends. There are 15 residues in the CDR3. The CDR3 bases are TGTGCCAGCACTTTCCGGGACAACTCCTACAATGAGCAGTTCTTC. It translates to CASTFRDNSYNEQFF.